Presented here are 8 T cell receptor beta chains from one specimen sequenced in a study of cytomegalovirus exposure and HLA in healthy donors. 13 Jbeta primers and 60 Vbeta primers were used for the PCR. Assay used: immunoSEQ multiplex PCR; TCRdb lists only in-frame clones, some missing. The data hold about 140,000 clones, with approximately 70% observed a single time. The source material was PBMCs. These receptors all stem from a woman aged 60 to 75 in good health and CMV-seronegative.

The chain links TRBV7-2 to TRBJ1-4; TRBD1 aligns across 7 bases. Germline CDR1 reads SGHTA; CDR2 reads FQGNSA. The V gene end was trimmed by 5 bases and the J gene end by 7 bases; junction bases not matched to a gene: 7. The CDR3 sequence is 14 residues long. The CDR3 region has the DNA TGTGCCAGCAGCCCACACAGGGGAGTTGAAAAACTGTTTTTT. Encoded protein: CASSPHRGVEKLFF. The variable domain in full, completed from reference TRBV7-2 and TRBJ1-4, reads GAGVSQSPSNKVTEKGKDVELRCDPISGHTALYWYRQSLGQGLEFLIYFQGNSAPDKSGLPSDRFSAERTGGSVSTLTIQRTQQEDSAVYLCASSPHRGVEKLFFGSGTQLSVL.

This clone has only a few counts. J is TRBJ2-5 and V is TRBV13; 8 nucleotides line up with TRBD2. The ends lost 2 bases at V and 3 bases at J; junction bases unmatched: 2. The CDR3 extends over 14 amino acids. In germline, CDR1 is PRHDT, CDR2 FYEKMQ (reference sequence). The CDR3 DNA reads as TGTGCCAGCAGCTTAAAACTAGCGGAAGAGACCCAGTACTTC. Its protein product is CASSLKLAEETQYF.

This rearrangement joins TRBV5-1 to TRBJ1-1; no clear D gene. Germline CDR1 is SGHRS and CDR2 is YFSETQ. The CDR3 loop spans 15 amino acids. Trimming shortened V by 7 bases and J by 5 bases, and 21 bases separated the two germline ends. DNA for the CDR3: TGCGCCAGCGGCTCAATCATCTCGGGGAAGACTGAAGCTTTCTTT. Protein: CASGSIISGKTEAFF.

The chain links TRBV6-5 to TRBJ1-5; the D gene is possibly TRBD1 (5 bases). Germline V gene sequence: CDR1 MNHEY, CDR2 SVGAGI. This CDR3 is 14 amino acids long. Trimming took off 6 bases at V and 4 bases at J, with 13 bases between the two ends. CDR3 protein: CASSSDRNNQPQHF. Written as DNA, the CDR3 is TGTGCCAGCAGCTCCGACAGAAATAATCAGCCCCAGCATTTT.

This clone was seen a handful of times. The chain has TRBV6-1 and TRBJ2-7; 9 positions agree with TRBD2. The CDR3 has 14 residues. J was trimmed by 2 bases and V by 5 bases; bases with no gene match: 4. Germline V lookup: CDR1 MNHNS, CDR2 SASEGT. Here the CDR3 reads CASSNSGGTYEQYF. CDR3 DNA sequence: TGTGCCAGCAGTAATAGCGGGGGCACCTACGAGCAGTACTTC.

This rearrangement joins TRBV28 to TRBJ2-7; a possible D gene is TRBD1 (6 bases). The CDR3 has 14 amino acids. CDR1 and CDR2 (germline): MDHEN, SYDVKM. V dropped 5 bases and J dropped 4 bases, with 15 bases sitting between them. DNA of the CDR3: TGTGCCAGCAGTCGTACCGGGACAAGATACGAGCAGTACTTC. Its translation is CASSRTGTRYEQYF.

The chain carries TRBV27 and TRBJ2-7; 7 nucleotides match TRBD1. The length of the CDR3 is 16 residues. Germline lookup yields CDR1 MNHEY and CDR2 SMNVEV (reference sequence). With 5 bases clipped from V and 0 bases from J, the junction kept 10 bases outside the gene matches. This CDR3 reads CASSTRDSLSSYEQYF. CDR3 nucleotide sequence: TGTGCCAGCAGTACCCGGGACAGCCTTAGCTCCTACGAGCAGTACTTC.

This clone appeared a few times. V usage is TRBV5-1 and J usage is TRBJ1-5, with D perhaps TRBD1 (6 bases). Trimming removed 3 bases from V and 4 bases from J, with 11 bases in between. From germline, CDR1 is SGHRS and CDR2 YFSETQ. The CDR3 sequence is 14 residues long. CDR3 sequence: CASSWGLGNQPQHF. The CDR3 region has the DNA TGCGCCAGCAGCTGGGGGCTGGGGAATCAGCCCCAGCATTTT.